This T cell receptor (beta chain) was identified during a study of vaccination and CD4 T cells after COVID-19. As for the study in general: The post-vaccine samples came a median roughly 70 days after dose two (range 14 to 241).

Once obtained from cultured CD4+ T cells, the DNA was sequenced using the Oncomine TCR Beta short-read assay. Genomic DNA was extracted from cultured CD4+ T cells. TCRdb passed the PCR reads through MiXCR, listing each CDR3 protein once. The sample includes more than 9,000 distinct CDR3 sequences, approximately 60% seen only once; the top ten take roughly a third. V lost 2 bases, J lost 5 bases, and 13 bases lay in between. The CDR3 loop spans 15 amino acids. From germline, CDR1 is MNHEY and CDR2 SVGAGI. Treatment of the sample: approximately 9-day PBMC culture with coronavirus spike peptide pools or control peptides (ViraFEST assay). Antigen-specific T cells were expanded with peptide pools by ViraFEST, and TCRs were then sequenced. Negative selection isolated the CD4+ T cells once the cells had been cultured for approximately ten days. Comment on this clonotype: Antigen unknown.

The receptor was isolated from a human donor who had recovered from COVID-19. The sequencing sample was made of CD4+ T cells from blood, cultured in vitro. The chain couples TRBV6-5 to TRBJ2-4; D may be TRBD1 or TRBD2 (5 bases each). The CDR3 spells CASSYGSRGENIQYF. As DNA, the CDR3 is TGTGCCAGCAGTTACGGATCACGAGGGGAAAACATTCAGTACTTC.